This TCR beta chain was profiled in a study of blood T cell repertoires in COVID-19 (TCRdb year 2020). With respect to the entire study: Samples from collaborators originated in the United States, Italy and Spain and spanned both the acute and convalescent phases of COVID-19. A de-identified subject ID, COVID-19 status, age in years and sex were almost always included in the sample metadata. Where available, HLA class I and class II types were obtained from metadata supplied by the sample provider rather than from assay-based typing. Samples were obtained from the ongoing ImmuneRACE study (first 160 participants) and from some 1,300 subjects provided by 6 global collaborators. The repertoires were released in a freely available public database meant as a resource for research on the immune response to SARS-CoV-2. Deeply sampled blood TCRbeta repertoires from subjects exposed to, actively infected with, or recovered from COVID-19 were included in the dataset. The material from the prospective study consisted of cDNA or gDNA derived from T cells, B-cell-depleted T cells, or PBMCs.

As to this clone: Its antigen remains undetermined. The record has no base qualities; no much larger clone is one base away.

TCRbeta CDR3 regions were amplified from genomic DNA by means of the immunoSEQ Assay, a bias-controlled multiplex PCR. From the authors' description of their analysis: Within the assay, amplification of reference gene primers was used to estimate how many nucleated cells each sample contained. To quantify the absolute abundance of each unique TCRbeta CDR3 rearrangement, sequence reads were collapsed and filtered. For each sample, productive Simpson clonality was calculated as the square root of Simpson's diversity index over productive rearrangements. TCRdb stores this immuneACCESS table with in-frame sequences only. Part of the clones is absent; in the studies checked, under half of the shortfall reflects unresolved V genes, and no reason is known for the rest. That table furnishes V, J and clone size, whereas the DNA furnished D and trimming. The sample records 250,000 to 350,000 clones, about 88% of which are singletons. About 2.4% of the sample lies in the top ten.

In the prospective study, participants were roughly 18 to 90 years old, resided in about two dozen geographic areas of the United States, and were enrolled through a virtual design. In the prospective study, participants were assigned to cohorts based on the clinical history participants reported in a screening survey and a study questionnaire. ImmuneRACE Cohort 3 recovered participants were defined by two consecutive negative NP/OP PCR tests, healthcare professional clearance, or symptom resolution. Each participant in the prospective study had whole blood, serum and a nasopharyngeal or oropharyngeal swab collected by mobile phlebotomists. Prospective study participants could optionally give additional blood draws and questionnaires over an approximately 2-month period. Blood samples from the prospective study were shipped frozen or at room temperature prior to DNA extraction. Results and caveats for the whole study, not just this receptor: The amount of clinical and demographic metadata varied by source and participant and was provided uncurated.

The TCR sequence derives from a man between 60 and 75 years old who had recovered from COVID-19. Material: PBMCs or T cells enriched from blood (not recorded which).

At the DNA level, the sequence is TGTGCCACCAGTGATCGGACTAGCGGAATACACAATGAGCAGTTCTTC. This gives the protein CATSDRTSGIHNEQFF. The chain is encoded by TRBV24-1 joined to TRBJ2-1, with 10 central nucleotides matching TRBD2. CDR1 and CDR2 were assigned from the germline V gene as KGHDR and SFDVKD. The CDR3 runs 16 residues from the cysteine to the phenylalanine. Just the 48-base CDR3 DNA is kept, in frame starting at base 1. After removal of 3 bases from V and 5 bases from J, the junction retains 6 bases not matched to a gene.